This T cell receptor (beta chain) was sequenced in a study of blood T cell repertoires in COVID-19. Study details: Collection of acute and convalescent COVID-19 samples took place in the United States, Italy and Spain. The analysed material was cDNA or gDNA that came from T cells, B-cell-depleted T cells, or PBMCs.

As processed by the authors: The authors estimated nucleated cell counts from reference gene primer amplification. Here immunoSEQ multiplex PCR was the method, and the copy in TCRdb shows in-frame clones only, minus some. V and J calls plus clone size are reproduced from that table; the DNA served to infer D and trimming. The sample yields roughly 140,000 clones, approximately 90% seen once. The germline V and J ends were trimmed by 2 bases and 4 bases, with 8 bases remaining between them. This CDR3 contains 13 residues. The V gene's germline CDR1 is SGHAT and CDR2 FQDESV (reference sequence). The receptor's source is a woman of 80 years or more with acute or convalescent COVID-19. The chain combines TRBV11-1 with TRBJ2-5, with D unclear. Sequences were obtained from peripheral blood. CDR3: CASSLFPRETQYF. For the CDR3, the DNA is TGTGCCAGCAGCTTATTTCCCAGAGAGACCCAGTACTTC. The entire variable domain, with the rest obtained from reference TRBV11-1 and TRBJ2-5, is as follows: EAEVAQSPRYKITEKSQAVAFWCDPISGHATLYWYRQILGQGPELLVQFQDESVVDDSQLPKDRFSAERLKGVDSTLKIQPAELGDSAMYLCASSLFPRETQYFGPGTRLLVL.